This TCR beta chain emerged from a study of blood T cell repertoires in COVID-19. Study background: There were acute and convalescent COVID-19 samples, and they came from the United States, Italy and Spain.

Authors' analysis steps: Amplified reference gene primers provided the basis for estimating nucleated cell counts. TCRdb keeps only in-frame clones here, not all; method: immunoSEQ multiplex PCR. D and trimming were read from the DNA, whereas the V and J calls and clone size are those reported in that table. Here the sample spans some 90,000 clones, approximately 88% being singletons. The origin of this receptor is a woman aged 55-69 years with COVID-19, enrolled during active disease. Sequenced sample: peripheral blood.

Here the CDR3 reads CASSIPRAGTPGLSGANVLTF. Here the CDR3 DNA reads TGTGCCAGTAGTATCCCCCGGGCGGGGACCCCCGGCCTATCTGGGGCCAACGTCCTGACTTTC. J is TRBJ2-6 and V is TRBV19, with D possibly matching TRBD2 (6 bases). V was shortened by 3 bases and J by 1 base, with 25 bases between the two germline ends. Looked up from germline, CDR1 is LNHDA and CDR2 is SQIVND (reference sequence). The CDR3 sequence is 21 residues long. The whole variable domain, filled in from reference TRBV19 and TRBJ2-6, reads DGGITQSPKYLFRKEGQNVTLSCEQNLNHDAMYWYRQDPGQGLRLIYYSQIVNDFQKGDIAEGYSVSREKKESFPLTVTSAQKNPTAFYLCASSIPRAGTPGLSGANVLTFGAGSRLTVL.